These 22 T cell receptor beta chains were all obtained from the same sample, sequenced in a study of T-cell memory formation after mild COVID-19. TCRdb re-derived calls from the 5' RACE reads in MiXCR, one entry per CDR3 protein. Counted here are around 450,000 distinct CDR3 sequences, around 20% occurring once; the ten biggest clones make up 7.5% to 10%. The sequenced material came from PBMCs or a T cell subset sorted from them (not recorded which). The receptors originated from an adult woman who had mild COVID-19 (a few samples of this study predate the infection). Cell type and time point are not known.

In its sample, this clonotype was seen a few times. The V call is TRBV7-8, the J call TRBJ2-7; no clear D. V gave up 0 bases and J gave up 3 bases, with 9 bases separating them. This CDR3 has 14 residues. CDR1 is SGHVS and CDR2 is FQNEAQ in the germline V gene. The DNA of the CDR3 is TGTGCCAGCAGCTTAGCGGGATTTAACTACGAGCAGTACTTC. Translated, it gives CASSLAGFNYEQYF.

This clonotype was counted only a few times. At one boundary the junction diverges from the germline segment, which might be a read error. This chain connects TRBV12-3 or TRBV12-4 to TRBJ2-1; unclear D gene. The CDR3 consists of 14 residues. The CDR3 here is CASGLWARSDEQFF. CDR3 sequence (DNA): TGTGCCAGCGGTTTGTGGGCTAGAAGCGATGAGCAGTTCTTC.

The V and J genes are TRBV2 and TRBJ2-1, with 8 bases lining up with TRBD1. The CDR3 is 14 residues long. Germline-derived CDR1 and CDR2 are SNHLY and FYNNEI. The trim removed 5 bases at V and 6 bases at J, leaving 6 bases unmatched. CDR3 sequence reads: CASSRTGMFNEQFF. The CDR3 nucleotides are TGTGCCAGCAGTAGGACAGGGATGTTCAATGAGCAGTTCTTC.

The V call is TRBV7-9, the J call TRBJ1-1; D ambiguous. The CDR3 sequence is 15 residues long. Germline CDR1 is SEHNR and CDR2 is FQNEAQ (reference sequence). V lost 3 bases and J 0 bases, leaving 11 bases between the germline ends. In DNA, the CDR3 is TGTGCCAGCAGCTTGGACGGAGCAATGAACACTGAAGCTTTCTTT. Its protein is CASSLDGAMNTEAFF. Full variable domain (rest looked up from reference TRBV7-9 and TRBJ1-1): DTGVSQNPRHKITKRGQNVTFRCDPISEHNRLYWYRQTLGQGPEFLTYFQNEAQLEKSRLLSDRFSAERPKGSFSTLEIQRTEQGDSAMYLCASSLDGAMNTEAFFGQGTRLTVV.

This clonotype has more than one count but fewer than ten. The genes are TRBV5-1 and TRBJ2-7, with 7 bases that match TRBD1. With 7 bases clipped from V and 2 bases from J, the junction kept 9 bases outside the gene matches. Germline CDR1 is SGHRS and CDR2 is YFSETQ. The CDR3 contains 14 residues. CDR3 coding DNA: TGCGCCAGCGCCCGGGGACAGAGTACCTACGAGCAGTACTTC. The encoded protein is CASARGQSTYEQYF.

This clonotype turned up a few times. The chain is built from TRBV24-1 and TRBJ2-3; TRBD2 aligns across 11 bases. J gave up 8 bases and V 2 bases, and 5 bases lay outside the gene matches. The CDR3 consists of 15 residues. Germline lookup yields CDR1 KGHDR and CDR2 SFDVKD. This CDR3 reads CATSDSRSGGATQYF. The CDR3, as DNA: TGTGCCACCAGTGATTCACGTAGCGGGGGGGCTACGCAGTATTTT.

This clonotype was seen a few times. The V call is TRBV20-1, the J call TRBJ2-2; 8 bases are a match to TRBD1. This CDR3 region has 16 residues. Germline V gives CDR1 DFQATT, CDR2 SNEGSKA (reference sequence). V lost 3 bases, J lost 0 bases, and 6 bases stayed unmatched. CDR3 DNA sequence: TGCAGTGCTAGGCCCCCGACAGGGGCGAACACCGGGGAGCTGTTTTTT. It translates to CSARPPTGANTGELFF.

The CDR3 here is CASGLAYNEQFF. CDR3 coding DNA: TGTGCCAGCGGTTTGGCTTACAATGAGCAGTTCTTC. This chain connects TRBV2 to TRBJ2-1; D is unresolved. V lost 8 bases and J 4 bases, leaving 9 bases between the germline ends. This CDR3 has 12 amino acids. Germline CDR1 SNHLY, CDR2 FYNNEI.

CDR3 sequence (DNA): TGTGCCACCAGCAGAGCCAGGGGTAGCGGCTACACAGATACGCAGTATTTT. Residues: CATSRARGSGYTDTQYF. V and J are TRBV15 and TRBJ2-3, with D tentatively TRBD1 or TRBD2 (6 bases each). The CDR3 covers 17 residues. The V end lost 1 base, the J end lost 2 bases, and 16 bases lay between the germline ends. Germline lookup yields CDR1 LNHNV and CDR2 YYDKDF (reference sequence).

V and J are TRBV4-3 and TRBJ2-2, with D possibly being TRBD1 (5 bases). V gave up 2 bases and J gave up 5 bases, with 9 bases separating them. This CDR3 spans 14 amino acids. Germline loops: CDR1 LGHNA, CDR2 YSLEER. The chain's CDR3 is CASSQQGWTGELFF. The DNA of the CDR3 is TGCGCCAGCAGCCAACAGGGCTGGACCGGGGAGCTGTTTTTT.

The chain combines TRBV12-3 or TRBV12-4 with TRBJ1-1; no clear D. CDR3 size: 11 residues. V dropped 1 base and J dropped 10 bases, with 7 bases sitting between them. In nucleotides, the CDR3 is TGTGCCAGCAGTTTAGTTGGGCGAGCTTTCTTT. Translation gives CASSLVGRAFF.

This clonotype was recorded once. The chain uses TRBV18 and TRBJ2-1; TRBD2 agrees at 9 bases. Germline V gene sequence: CDR1 KGHSH, CDR2 LQKENI. With 1 base clipped from V and 7 bases from J, the junction kept 5 bases outside the gene matches. CDR3 size: 15 residues. The CDR3 DNA sequence: TGTGCCAGCTCACCACAGGCGGGGGGGCGAAATGAGCAGTTCTTC. Amino acids: CASSPQAGGRNEQFF.

This chain uses TRBV7-2 with TRBJ1-1, with TRBD1 matching over 8 bases. The CDR3 runs 16 residues. Germline CDR1 is SGHTA and CDR2 is FQGNSA. V shed 1 base and J 1 base; nucleotides not matched to a gene: 5. The CDR3 reads CASSLELGTGNTEAFF. CDR3 coding DNA: TGTGCCAGCAGCTTAGAGCTAGGGACAGGGAACACTGAAGCTTTCTTT.

V usage is TRBV5-1 and J usage is TRBJ2-5; D is uncertain. V lost 6 bases to trimming and J lost 2 bases, with 5 bases between them. The CDR3 has 11 amino acids. The germline V gene encodes CDR1 SGHRS and CDR2 YFSETQ. Written as DNA, the CDR3 is TGCGCCAGCACCCTACAAGAGACCCAGTACTTC. Translated: CASTLQETQYF.

The chain links TRBV5-6 to TRBJ2-4; D gene ambiguous. This CDR3 is 14 amino acids long. Germline V gives CDR1 SGHDT, CDR2 YYEEEE. V shed 0 bases and J shed 9 bases, with 13 bases lying between them. CDR3 region: CASSLAPRVFIQYF. In DNA form, the CDR3 reads TGTGCCAGCAGCTTGGCGCCCCGAGTGTTCATTCAGTACTTC.

The chain links TRBV4-2 to TRBJ2-2, with 12 bases identical to TRBD2. V was clipped by 1 base and J by 6 bases; unmatched bases: 3. Germline V gene lookup returns CDR1 LGHNA and CDR2 YNFKEQ. The CDR3 has 16 amino acids. CDR3 bases: TGTGCCAGCAGCCAAGCTCTAGCGGGAGGGTCCGGGGAGCTGTTTTTT. It specifies CASSQALAGGSGELFF.

V gene TRBV12-3 or TRBV12-4 combines with J gene TRBJ2-1; no firm D call. CDR3 length: 15 amino acids. V was cut by 1 base and J by 0 bases, with 7 bases left in between. CDR3 in DNA: TGTGCCAGCAGTTTAGACATTGACTCCTACAATGAGCAGTTCTTC. The encoded protein is CASSLDIDSYNEQFF.

The chain employs TRBV7-6 and TRBJ2-7, with TRBD2 identical over 10 bases. The CDR3 totals 16 residues. V lost 0 bases and J lost 4; bases outside the gene matches: 6. Germline V lookup: CDR1 SGHVS, CDR2 FNYEAQ. The CDR3: CASSLAASGGRYEQYF. CDR3 coding DNA: TGTGCCAGCAGCTTAGCGGCTAGCGGGGGCCGGTACGAGCAGTACTTC.

This clonotype was observed a few times. J is TRBJ2-7 and V is TRBV15, with 12 positions matching TRBD2. In germline, CDR1 is LNHNV, CDR2 YYDKDF (reference sequence). The CDR3 runs 15 residues. Trimming removed 3 bases from V and 4 bases from J; junction bases left unmatched: 4. The CDR3 bases are TGTGCCACCAGCAGCCGGACTAGCGGGGAATACGAGCAGTACTTC. Encoded protein: CATSSRTSGEYEQYF.

Ten or more counts support this clonotype. The chain recombines TRBV6-4 with TRBJ2-3; 8 nucleotides match TRBD2. The junction had 5 bases not matched to a gene; V was cut back by 0 bases and J by 6 bases. This CDR3 is built from 15 residues. Germline values: CDR1 MRHNA, CDR2 SNTAGT. The DNA for the CDR3 is TGTGCCAGCAGTGACTCGAGCGGGGGTGGGGATACGCAGTATTTT. Protein: CASSDSSGGGDTQYF.

The chain uses TRBV11-3 and TRBJ1-1; TRBD1 aligns across 10 bases. The CDR3 has 20 amino acids. J was trimmed by 2 bases and V by 5 bases; bases with no gene match: 20. From germline, CDR1 is SGHNT and CDR2 YENEEA. The CDR3 region is CASSPGTGEEVFLGNTEAFF. The DNA for the CDR3 is TGTGCCAGCAGCCCCGGGACAGGGGAAGAAGTCTTCCTAGGCAACACTGAAGCTTTCTTT.

This clonotype was counted a few times. The rearrangement uses TRBV6-2 or TRBV6-3 and TRBJ1-1; TRBD1 agrees at 7 bases. This CDR3 comprises 14 residues. J lost 5 bases, V lost 6 bases, and 9 bases had no gene match. The germline V gene has CDR1 MNHEY and CDR2 SVGEGT. CDR3 in amino acids: CASSLDREGTEAFF. The CDR3 coding sequence is TGTGCCAGCAGCCTAGACAGGGAGGGGACTGAAGCTTTCTTT.